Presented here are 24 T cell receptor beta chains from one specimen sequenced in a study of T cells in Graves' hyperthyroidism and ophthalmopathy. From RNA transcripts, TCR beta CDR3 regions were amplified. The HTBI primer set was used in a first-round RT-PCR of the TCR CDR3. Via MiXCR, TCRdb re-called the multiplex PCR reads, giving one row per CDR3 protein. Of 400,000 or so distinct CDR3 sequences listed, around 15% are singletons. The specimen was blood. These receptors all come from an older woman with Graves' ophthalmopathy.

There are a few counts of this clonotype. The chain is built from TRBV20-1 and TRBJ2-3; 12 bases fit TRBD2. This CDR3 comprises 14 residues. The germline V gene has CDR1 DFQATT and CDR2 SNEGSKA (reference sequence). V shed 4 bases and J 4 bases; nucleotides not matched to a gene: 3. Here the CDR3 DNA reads TGCAGTGCTACTACTAGCGGGAGGTCAGATACGCAGTATTTT. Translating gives CSATTSGRSDTQYF.

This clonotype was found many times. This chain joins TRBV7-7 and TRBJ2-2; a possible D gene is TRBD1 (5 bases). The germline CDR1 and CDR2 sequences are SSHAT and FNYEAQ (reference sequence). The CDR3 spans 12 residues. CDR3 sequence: CAKQVETGELFF. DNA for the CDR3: TGTGCTAAACAGGTGGAAACCGGGGAGCTGTTTTTT.

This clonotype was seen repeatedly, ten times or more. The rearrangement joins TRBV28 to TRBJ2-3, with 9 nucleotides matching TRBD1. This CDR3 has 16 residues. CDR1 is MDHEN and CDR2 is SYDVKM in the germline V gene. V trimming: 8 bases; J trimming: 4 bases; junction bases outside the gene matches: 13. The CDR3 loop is CASLGFDRGGADTQYF. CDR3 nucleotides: TGTGCCAGCCTTGGATTCGACAGGGGGGGAGCAGATACGCAGTATTTT.

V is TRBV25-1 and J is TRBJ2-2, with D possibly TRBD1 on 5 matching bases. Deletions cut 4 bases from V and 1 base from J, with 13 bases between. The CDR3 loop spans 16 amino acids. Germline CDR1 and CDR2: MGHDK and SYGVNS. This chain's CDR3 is CASSAPPGLNTGELFF. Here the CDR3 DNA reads TGTGCCAGCAGTGCCCCACCAGGGCTGAACACCGGGGAGCTGTTTTTT.

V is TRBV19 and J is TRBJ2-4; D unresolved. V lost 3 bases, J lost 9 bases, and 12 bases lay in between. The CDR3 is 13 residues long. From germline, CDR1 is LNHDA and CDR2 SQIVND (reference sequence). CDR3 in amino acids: CASSIMTEGIQYF. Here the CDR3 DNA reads TGTGCCAGTAGTATTATGACGGAAGGCATTCAGTACTTC.

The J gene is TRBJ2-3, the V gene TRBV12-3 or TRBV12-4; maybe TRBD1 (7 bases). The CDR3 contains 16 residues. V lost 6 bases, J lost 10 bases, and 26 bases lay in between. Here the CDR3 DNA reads TGTGCCAGCAGGACCGCCGGTGCGGAGGGCAGGGGGGCGCAGTATTTT. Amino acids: CASRTAGAEGRGAQYF.

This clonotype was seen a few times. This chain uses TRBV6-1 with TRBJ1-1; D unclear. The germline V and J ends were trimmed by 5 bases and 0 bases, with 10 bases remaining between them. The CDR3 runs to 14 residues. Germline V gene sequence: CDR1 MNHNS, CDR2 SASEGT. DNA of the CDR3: TGTGCCAGCAGTCAGACACGCATGAACACTGAAGCTTTCTTT. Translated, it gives CASSQTRMNTEAFF.

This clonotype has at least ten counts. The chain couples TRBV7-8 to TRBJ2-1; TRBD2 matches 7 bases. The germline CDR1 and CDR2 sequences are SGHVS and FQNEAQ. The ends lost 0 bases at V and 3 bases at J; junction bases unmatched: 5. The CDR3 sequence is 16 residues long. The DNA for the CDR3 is TGTGCCAGCAGCTTAGCCAGGCTAGCGGTCTACAATGAGCAGTTCTTC. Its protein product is CASSLARLAVYNEQFF.

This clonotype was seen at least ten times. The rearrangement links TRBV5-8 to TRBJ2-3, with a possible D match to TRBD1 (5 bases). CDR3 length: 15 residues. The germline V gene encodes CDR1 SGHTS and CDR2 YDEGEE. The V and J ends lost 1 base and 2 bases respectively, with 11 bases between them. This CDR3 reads CASSLSQGFTDTQYF. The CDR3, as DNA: TGTGCCAGCAGCTTGAGCCAGGGATTCACAGATACGCAGTATTTT.

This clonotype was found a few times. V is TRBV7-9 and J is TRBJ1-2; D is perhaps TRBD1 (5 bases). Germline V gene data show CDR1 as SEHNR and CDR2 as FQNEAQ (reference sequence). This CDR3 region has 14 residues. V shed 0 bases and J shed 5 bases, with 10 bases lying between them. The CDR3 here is CASSLAGVEYGYTF. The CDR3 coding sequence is TGTGCCAGCAGCTTAGCGGGGGTGGAATATGGCTACACCTTC.

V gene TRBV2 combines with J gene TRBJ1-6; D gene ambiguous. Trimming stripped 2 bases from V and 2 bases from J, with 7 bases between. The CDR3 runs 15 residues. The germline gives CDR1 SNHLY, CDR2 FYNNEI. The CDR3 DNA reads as TGTGCCAGCAGTGAAAGGGCCGCCTATAATTCACCCCTCCACTTT. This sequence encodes CASSERAAYNSPLHF. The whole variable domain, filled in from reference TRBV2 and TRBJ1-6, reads EPEVTQTPSHQVTQMGQEVILRCVPISNHLYFYWYRQILGQKVEFLVSFYNNEISEKSEIFDDQFSVERPDGSNFTLKIRSTKLEDSAMYFCASSERAAYNSPLHFGNGTRLTVT.

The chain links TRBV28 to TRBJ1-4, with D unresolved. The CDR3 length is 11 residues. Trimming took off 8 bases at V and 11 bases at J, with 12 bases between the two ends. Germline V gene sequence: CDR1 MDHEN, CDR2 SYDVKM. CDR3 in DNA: TGTGCCAGCGGATCACCCAGGAAACTGTTTTTT. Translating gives CASGSPRKLFF.

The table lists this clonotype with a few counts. This CDR3 reads CASVAGSYNEQFF. CDR3 nucleotide sequence: TGTGCCAGTGTTGCGGGCTCCTACAATGAGCAGTTCTTC. The chain couples TRBV7-9 to TRBJ2-1; a weak D match, TRBD2 (5 bases). Germline CDR1 is SEHNR and CDR2 is FQNEAQ (reference sequence). The CDR3 totals 13 residues. V was trimmed by 9 bases and J by 0 bases, leaving 9 bases between them.

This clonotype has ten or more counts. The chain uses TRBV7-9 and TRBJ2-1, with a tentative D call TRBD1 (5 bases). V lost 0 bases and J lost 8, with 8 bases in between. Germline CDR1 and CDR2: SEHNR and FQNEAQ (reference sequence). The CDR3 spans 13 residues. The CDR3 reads CASSLARGHEQFF. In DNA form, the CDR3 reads TGTGCCAGCAGCTTAGCTAGGGGCCATGAGCAGTTCTTC. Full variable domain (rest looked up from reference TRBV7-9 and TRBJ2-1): DTGVSQNPRHKITKRGQNVTFRCDPISEHNRLYWYRQTLGQGPEFLTYFQNEAQLEKSRLLSDRFSAERPKGSFSTLEIQRTEQGDSAMYLCASSLARGHEQFFGPGTRLTVL.

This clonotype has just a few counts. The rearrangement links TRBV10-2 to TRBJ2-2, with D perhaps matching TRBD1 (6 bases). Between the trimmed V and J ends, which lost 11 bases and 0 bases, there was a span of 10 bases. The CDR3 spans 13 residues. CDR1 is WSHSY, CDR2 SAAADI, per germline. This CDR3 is CAAQGPNTGELFF. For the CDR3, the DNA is TGCGCCGCACAGGGCCCGAACACCGGGGAGCTGTTTTTT.

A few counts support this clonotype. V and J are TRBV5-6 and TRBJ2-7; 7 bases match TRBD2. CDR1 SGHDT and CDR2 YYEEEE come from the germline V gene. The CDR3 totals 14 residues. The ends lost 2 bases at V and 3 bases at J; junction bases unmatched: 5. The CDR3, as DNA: TGTGCCAGCAGCTTTAGTGGACTAGGCTACGAGCAGTACTTC. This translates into CASSFSGLGYEQYF.

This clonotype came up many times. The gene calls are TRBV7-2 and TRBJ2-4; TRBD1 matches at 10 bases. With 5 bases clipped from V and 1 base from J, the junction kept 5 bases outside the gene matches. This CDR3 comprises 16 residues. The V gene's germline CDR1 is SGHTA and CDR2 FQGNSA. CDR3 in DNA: TGTGCCAGCAGCCTCCGGGGACAGGGGGCCAAAAACATTCAGTACTTC. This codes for CASSLRGQGAKNIQYF.

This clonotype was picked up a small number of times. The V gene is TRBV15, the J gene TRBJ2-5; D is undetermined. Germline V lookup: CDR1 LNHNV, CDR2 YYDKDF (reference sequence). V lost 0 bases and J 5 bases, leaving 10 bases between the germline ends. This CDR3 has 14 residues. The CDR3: CATSRDTAVETQYF. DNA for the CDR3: TGTGCCACCAGCAGAGACACCGCGGTTGAGACCCAGTACTTC.

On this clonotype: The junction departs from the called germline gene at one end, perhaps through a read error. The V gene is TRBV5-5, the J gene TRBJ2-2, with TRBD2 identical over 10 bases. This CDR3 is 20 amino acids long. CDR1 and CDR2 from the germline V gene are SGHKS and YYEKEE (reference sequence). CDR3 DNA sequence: TGTGCCAGCAGCTTGTTTTACGCCTTACAAGCGGGAGGGTTAACCGGGGAGCTGTTTTTC. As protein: CASSLFYALQAGGLTGELFF. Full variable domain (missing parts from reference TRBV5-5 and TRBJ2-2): DAGVTQSPTHLIKTRGQQVTLRCSPISGHKSVSWYQQVLGQGPQFIFQYYEKEERGRGNFPDRFSARQFPNYSSELNVNALLLGDSALYLCASSLFYALQAGGLTGELFFGEGSRLTVL.

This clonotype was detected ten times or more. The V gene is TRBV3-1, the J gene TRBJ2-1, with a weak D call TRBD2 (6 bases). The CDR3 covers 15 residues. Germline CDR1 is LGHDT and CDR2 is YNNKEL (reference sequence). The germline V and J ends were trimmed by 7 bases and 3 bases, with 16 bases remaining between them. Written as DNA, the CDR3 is TGTGCCAGCACCACCGGGCTGGAGGGCTACAATGAGCAGTTCTTC. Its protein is CASTTGLEGYNEQFF.

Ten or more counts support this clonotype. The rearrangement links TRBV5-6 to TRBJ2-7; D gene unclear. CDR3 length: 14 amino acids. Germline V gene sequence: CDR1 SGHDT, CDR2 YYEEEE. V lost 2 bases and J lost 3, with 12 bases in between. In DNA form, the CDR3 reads TGTGCCAGCAGCTTTCACCGGCCCCGCTACGAGCAGTACTTC. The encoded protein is CASSFHRPRYEQYF.

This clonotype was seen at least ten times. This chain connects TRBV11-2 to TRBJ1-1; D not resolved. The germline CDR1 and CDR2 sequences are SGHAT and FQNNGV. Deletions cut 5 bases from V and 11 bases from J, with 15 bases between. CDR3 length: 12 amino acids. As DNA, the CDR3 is TGTGCCAGCAGCCGACGGGTCCAACGGGCTTTCTTT. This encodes CASSRRVQRAFF.

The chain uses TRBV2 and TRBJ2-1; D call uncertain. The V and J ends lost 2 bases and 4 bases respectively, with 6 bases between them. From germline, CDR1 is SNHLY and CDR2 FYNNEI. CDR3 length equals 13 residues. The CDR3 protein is CASSEQEYNEQFF. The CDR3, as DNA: TGTGCCAGCAGTGAACAGGAGTACAATGAGCAGTTCTTC.

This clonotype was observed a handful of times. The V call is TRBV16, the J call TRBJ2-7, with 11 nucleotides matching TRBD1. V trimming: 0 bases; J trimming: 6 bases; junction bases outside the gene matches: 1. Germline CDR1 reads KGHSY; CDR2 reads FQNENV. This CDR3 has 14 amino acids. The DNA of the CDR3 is TGTGCCAGCAGCCAATCTGGACAGGGGGCCGAGCAGTACTTC. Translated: CASSQSGQGAEQYF.